These 15 T cell receptor beta chains share one sample of origin, sequenced in a study of T cells in Graves' hyperthyroidism and ophthalmopathy. The CDR3 regions of TCR beta were amplified from RNA transcripts. In the first-round RT-PCR of the TCR CDR3, the HTBI primer set was used. TCRdb passed the multiplex PCR reads through MiXCR, listing each CDR3 protein once. Found here are around 700,000 distinct CDR3 sequences, around 20% of them singletons; the top ten hold 16%. Sequences were obtained from blood. Source of these receptors: a woman aged 45-60 years with Graves' hyperthyroidism that later progressed to Graves' ophthalmopathy.

The J gene is TRBJ2-7, the V gene TRBV20-1, with 8 positions matching TRBD1. Germline assignment: CDR1 DFQATT and CDR2 SNEGSKA (reference sequence). The CDR3 extends over 13 amino acids. Trimming cost V 3 bases and J 3 bases; bases outside gene matches: 4. The CDR3 sequence: CSASRGHGYEQYF. In DNA, the CDR3 is TGCAGTGCTAGCAGGGGGCACGGCTACGAGCAGTACTTC.

Concerning this clonotype itself: A junction boundary mismatches the germline segment, possibly from a read error. The V gene is TRBV2, the J gene TRBJ1-2; possible D gene TRBD1, 5 bases. Germline CDR1 and CDR2: SNHLY and FYNNEI. This CDR3 has 16 amino acids. The CDR3 sequence is CASSQDRRGRNYGYTF. DNA for the CDR3: TGCGCCAGCAGCCAAGATCGGCGGGGCAGGAACTATGGCTACACCTTC.

J is TRBJ2-7 and V is TRBV5-1; D could derive from TRBD1 or TRBD2 (5 bases each). V shed 4 bases and J shed 6 bases, with 17 bases lying between them. Germline CDR1 and CDR2: SGHRS and YFSETQ. The CDR3 extends over 14 amino acids. In nucleotides, the CDR3 is TGCGCCAGCAGCCGCCGGGACGGACTTCCCGAGCAGTACTTC. It is translated as CASSRRDGLPEQYF.

This clonotype was recorded at least ten times. The chain combines TRBV3-1 with TRBJ2-2; the D gene is possibly TRBD2 (6 bases). V was pared by 1 base and J by 4 bases, with 10 bases between. This CDR3 is built from 15 residues. Germline-derived CDR1 and CDR2 are LGHDT and YNNKEL (reference sequence). The CDR3 region has the DNA TGTGCCAGCAGCCAAGCGGGGGTTGGCACCGGGGAGCTGTTTTTT. The encoded protein is CASSQAGVGTGELFF.

The chain combines TRBV4-2 with TRBJ2-3; 10 bases are shared with TRBD2. Trimming took 2 bases from V and 2 from J; bases not matched to a gene: 13. Germline V gives CDR1 LGHNA, CDR2 YNFKEQ. The CDR3 is 19 residues long. The CDR3 nucleotides are TGTGCCAGCAGCCAAAACCCCGTGGGTAGCGGGGGGTACACAGATACGCAGTATTTT. It codes for CASSQNPVGSGGYTDTQYF.

This chain uses TRBV20-1 with TRBJ2-3, with 14 bases matching TRBD2. In germline, CDR1 is DFQATT, CDR2 SNEGSKA (reference sequence). V was clipped by 4 bases and J by 0 bases; unmatched bases: 12. This CDR3 comprises 19 residues. The CDR3 region has the DNA TGCAGTGCTAAAAGCCTAGGACTAGCGGGGGGTTCTAGCACAGATACGCAGTATTTT. Protein product: CSAKSLGLAGGSSTDTQYF.

This chain connects TRBV12-3 or TRBV12-4 to TRBJ1-1; 10 nucleotides line up with TRBD1. Trimming at V came to 5 bases and at J to 1 base, leaving 7 bases not matched to a gene. This CDR3 contains 16 residues. In nucleotides, the CDR3 is TGTGCCAGCAGTCGACAGGGGGCAGTTGAGAACACTGAAGCTTTCTTT. This translates into CASSRQGAVENTEAFF.

There are many counts of this clonotype. V gene TRBV3-1 combines with J gene TRBJ2-7; 11 bases fit TRBD2. This CDR3 comprises 15 residues. The germline V gene has CDR1 LGHDT and CDR2 YNNKEL (reference sequence). V dropped 4 bases and J dropped 3; count of bases not matched to a gene: 5. The chain's CDR3 is CASSPTSGGYYEQYF. The CDR3 DNA reads as TGTGCCAGCAGCCCAACTAGCGGGGGTTACTACGAGCAGTACTTC.

V and J are TRBV27 and TRBJ1-2; 8 bases align to TRBD1. The germline V gene encodes CDR1 MNHEY and CDR2 SMNVEV (reference sequence). The ends lost 6 bases at V and 5 bases at J; junction bases unmatched: 8. The CDR3 spans 14 residues. DNA of the CDR3: TGTGCCAGCAGAGCCCAGGGGGCGCCTTATGGCTACACCTTC. It encodes CASRAQGAPYGYTF.

The J gene is TRBJ2-5, the V gene TRBV7-9; TRBD1 or TRBD2 may be the D gene (5 bases each). The CDR3 has 15 residues. Germline V gene sequence: CDR1 SEHNR, CDR2 FQNEAQ (reference sequence). Deletions cut 0 bases from V and 5 bases from J, with 13 bases between. CDR3 residues: CASSLATWGFETQYF. The CDR3, as DNA: TGTGCCAGCAGCTTAGCAACGTGGGGGTTCGAGACCCAGTACTTC.

The chain recombines TRBV3-1 with TRBJ2-5; 11 positions agree with TRBD2. The CDR3 has 15 residues. CDR1 is LGHDT, CDR2 YNNKEL, per germline (reference sequence). V was clipped by 6 bases and J by 4 bases; unmatched bases: 7. The CDR3 nucleotides are TGTGCCAGCAGGTATCTAGCGGGGGGTTCAGAGACCCAGTACTTC. Translating gives CASRYLAGGSETQYF.

This clonotype has a handful of counts. This chain uses TRBV7-3 with TRBJ1-5; TRBD1 agrees at 7 bases. Trimming at V came to 5 bases and at J to 0 bases, leaving 10 bases not matched to a gene. The length of the CDR3 is 17 residues. Looked up from germline, CDR1 is SGHTA and CDR2 is FQGTGA. For the CDR3, the DNA is TGTGCCAGCAGCATGACCGGGACAGACGATAGCAATCAGCCCCAGCATTTT. It specifies CASSMTGTDDSNQPQHF.

This clonotype was recorded at least ten times. The chain links TRBV7-2 to TRBJ2-1, with 7 nucleotides matching TRBD1. Germline V lookup: CDR1 SGHTA, CDR2 FQGNSA. Trimming removed 5 bases from V and 4 bases from J; junction bases left unmatched: 8. The length of the CDR3 is 15 residues. For the CDR3, the DNA is TGTGCCAGCAGCCCGGGACAGCTTTTGTACAATGAGCAGTTCTTC. This encodes CASSPGQLLYNEQFF.

This clonotype was counted ten times or more. The chain carries TRBV30 and TRBJ2-7; 7 bases line up with TRBD2. The J segment lost 0 bases and the V segment lost 8 bases, leaving 7 bases of the junction unmatched. The V gene's germline CDR1 is GTSNPN and CDR2 SVGIG (reference sequence). The CDR3 totals 13 residues. CDR3 coding DNA: TGTGCCGGTTCTACGGGGGGCTCCTACGAGCAGTACTTC. Translation: CAGSTGGSYEQYF. The whole variable domain, filled in from reference TRBV30 and TRBJ2-7, reads SQTIHQWPATLVQPVGSPLSLECTVEGTSNPNLYWYRQAAGRGLQLLFYSVGIGQISSEVPQNLSASRPQDRQFILSSKKLLLSDSGFYLCAGSTGGSYEQYFGPGTRLTVT.

This clonotype has a count of ten or more. V usage is TRBV5-1 and J usage is TRBJ1-6; 8 bases map to TRBD1. The V gene's germline CDR1 is SGHRS and CDR2 YFSETQ. The CDR3 contains 15 residues. V trimming: 4 bases; J trimming: 10 bases; junction bases outside the gene matches: 10. The chain's CDR3 is CASSQFDRGGSPLHF. CDR3 bases: TGCGCCAGCAGCCAGTTCGACAGGGGAGGCTCACCCCTCCACTTT.